This passage covers 26 T cell receptor beta chains from one sample sequenced in a study of chemoradiotherapy in HPV16-positive cancers. Measured with immunoSEQ multiplex PCR; TCRdb has only the in-frame clones, and not every one. The table shows some 70,000 clones, with about nine tenths occurring only once. This sample comprised blood, obtained from a patient who underwent chemoradiotherapy. The source of these receptors is a human donor with HPV-associated anogenital cancer.

The V and J genes are TRBV6-1 and TRBJ1-2, with D unclear. V lost 4 bases and J lost 3, with 9 bases in between. The CDR3 extends over 13 amino acids. Germline V CDR1 and CDR2: MNHNS, SASEGT. DNA of the CDR3: TGTGCCAGCAGTGTTTCTAGTGACTATGGCTACACCTTC. Protein: CASSVSSDYGYTF.

J is TRBJ2-1 and V is TRBV4-1; D uncertain. Germline lookup yields CDR1 MGHRA and CDR2 YSYEKL. CDR3 length: 11 residues. V lost 0 bases to trimming and J lost 10 bases, with 4 bases between them. CDR3 nucleotide sequence: TGCGCCAGCAGCCAAGAGACAGAGCAGTTCTTC. It is translated as CASSQETEQFF.

The chain links TRBV29-1 to TRBJ1-1, with D uncertain. Trimming took 8 bases from V and 0 from J, leaving 16 bases between them. CDR1 is SQVTM and CDR2 is ANQGSEA in the germline V gene. The CDR3 is 14 residues long. The CDR3 DNA follows: TGCAGCCCGCTTCCGGGCCTGGTGAACACTGAAGCTTTCTTT. Translation gives CSPLPGLVNTEAFF.

J is TRBJ2-3 and V is TRBV4-1; maybe TRBD1 (6 bases). The CDR3 consists of 15 residues. V dropped 0 bases and J dropped 0 bases, with 7 bases sitting between them. CDR1 and CDR2 (germline): MGHRA, YSYEKL. Here the CDR3 reads CASSQDGQSTDTQYF. The CDR3, as DNA: TGCGCCAGCAGCCAAGACGGACAGAGCACAGATACGCAGTATTTT.

The chain links TRBV15 to TRBJ2-3, with TRBD2 matching over 12 bases. This CDR3 comprises 16 residues. Germline CDR1 and CDR2: LNHNV and YYDKDF (reference sequence). V lost 2 bases and J lost 1; bases outside the gene matches: 1. The CDR3 spells CATSRTSGGRTDTQYF. The CDR3 nucleotides are TGTGCCACCAGCAGAACTAGCGGGGGGCGCACAGATACGCAGTATTTT.

The rearrangement joins TRBV5-6 to TRBJ1-1; tentative D call: TRBD1 (6 bases). The CDR3 has 14 residues. Germline CDR1 reads SGHDT; CDR2 reads YYEEEE. With 0 bases removed from V and 4 bases from J, the gap between germline ends came to 10 bases. The CDR3 is CASSLVGAGTEAFF. The CDR3 nucleotides are TGTGCCAGCAGCTTGGTGGGGGCTGGCACTGAAGCTTTCTTT.

The genes are TRBV28 and TRBJ1-1; 8 nucleotides agree with TRBD1. CDR1 is MDHEN, CDR2 SYDVKM, per germline. J was trimmed by 0 bases and V by 11 bases; bases with no gene match: 5. The CDR3 consists of 13 residues. CDR3 in amino acids: CASTGGVNTEAFF. In DNA form, the CDR3 reads TGTGCCTCTACAGGGGGTGTGAACACTGAAGCTTTCTTT. The complete variable domain, with remaining parts taken from reference TRBV28 and TRBJ1-1, reads DVKVTQSSRYLVKRTGEKVFLECVQDMDHENMFWYRQDPGLGLRLIYFSYDVKMKEKGDIPEGYSVSREKKERFSLILESASTNQTSMYLCASTGGVNTEAFFGQGTRLTVV.

J is TRBJ1-5 and V is TRBV2; maybe TRBD1 (6 bases). Germline V gene lookup returns CDR1 SNHLY and CDR2 FYNNEI. The CDR3 totals 13 residues. Trimming took off 6 bases at V and 4 bases at J, with 10 bases between the two ends. The CDR3 reads CASRGHPNQPQHF. As DNA, the CDR3 is TGTGCCAGCAGGGGACACCCAAATCAGCCCCAGCATTTT.

The chain has TRBV9 and TRBJ1-5; 8 bases align to TRBD1. Looked up from germline, CDR1 is SGDLS and CDR2 is YYNGEE. Trimming cost V 3 bases and J 4 bases; bases outside gene matches: 6. This CDR3 region has 15 residues. CDR3 nucleotide sequence: TGTGCCAGCAGCGCAACAGGGGGATCAAATCAGCCCCAGCATTTT. Its protein is CASSATGGSNQPQHF.

Comment on this clone: A junction end diverges from the germline sequence, so it may reflect a read error. The gene calls are TRBV4-2 and TRBJ2-7; D unclear. CDR3 length: 12 amino acids. Germline values: CDR1 LGHNA, CDR2 YNFKEQ. The CDR3 nucleotides read TGTGCCAGCAGCCAAGGGATTGAGAATTTCCACTTC. Residues: CASSQGIENFHF.

The rearrangement uses TRBV19 and TRBJ1-2; TRBD1 matches 7 bases. This CDR3 is 18 amino acids long. From germline, CDR1 is LNHDA and CDR2 SQIVND (reference sequence). After removal of 4 bases from V and 6 bases from J, the junction contained 20 bases not matched to a gene. The CDR3 sequence is CASSTDNRGMLALHGYTF. CDR3 sequence (DNA): TGTGCCAGTAGTACCGACAACAGGGGAATGCTCGCTTTGCATGGCTACACCTTC.

The V and J genes are TRBV7-9 and TRBJ1-5; no firm D call. The V and J ends lost 5 bases and 5 bases respectively, with 10 bases between them. The CDR3 contains 13 residues. CDR1 is SEHNR and CDR2 is FQNEAQ in the germline V gene (reference sequence). CDR3 nucleotides: TGTGCCAGCAGCATTAGGTCAGATCAGCCCCAGCATTTT. Translation: CASSIRSDQPQHF.

CDR3 sequence: CAWSPGQGNTIYF. The CDR3 DNA is TGTGCCTGGAGTCCAGGACAGGGAAACACCATATATTTT. The chain carries TRBV30 and TRBJ1-3; D may be TRBD1 (6 bases). Germline V gene data show CDR1 as GTSNPN and CDR2 as SVGIG (reference sequence). Trimming cost V 2 bases and J 4 bases, with 9 bases left between them. The CDR3 totals 13 residues.

The V call is TRBV2, the J call TRBJ2-5, with D uncertain. Germline CDR1 and CDR2: SNHLY and FYNNEI. CDR3 size: 13 residues. V was trimmed by 2 bases and J by 5 bases, leaving 9 bases between them. CDR3 DNA sequence: TGTGCCAGCAGTGAAACAGTGGGGGAGACCCAGTACTTC. It codes for CASSETVGETQYF.

The V call is TRBV15, the J call TRBJ1-2; D not resolved. This CDR3 comprises 14 residues. The germline V gene encodes CDR1 LNHNV and CDR2 YYDKDF (reference sequence). Trimming took 1 base from V and 8 from J, leaving 14 bases between them. The CDR3 nucleotides are TGTGCCACCAGCAGAGGAAAGGGATTGGGCGGCTACACCTTC. As protein: CATSRGKGLGGYTF.

CDR3 nucleotide sequence: TGTGCCAGTAAGGACAGGGATCTCGGTGCGACCCAGTACTTC. Translating it yields CASKDRDLGATQYF. V and J are TRBV19 and TRBJ2-5; 8 positions match TRBD1. J lost 7 bases, V lost 7 bases, and 11 bases had no gene match. The germline V gene has CDR1 LNHDA and CDR2 SQIVND (reference sequence). This CDR3 spans 14 amino acids.

This chain joins TRBV27 and TRBJ1-2, with 7 bases aligning to TRBD1. The V gene's germline CDR1 is MNHEY and CDR2 SMNVEV (reference sequence). V was pared by 1 base and J by 3 bases, with 14 bases of the junction left unmatched. The CDR3 covers 18 residues. The CDR3 DNA is TGTGCCAGCAGTTTATTCGGTCTGACAGGGAAATCTCACTATGGCTACACCTTC. It specifies CASSLFGLTGKSHYGYTF.

CDR3 sequence reads: CASRLTGGTDTQYF. The CDR3 nucleotides are TGTGCCAGTAGATTGACAGGGGGCACAGATACGCAGTATTTT. The chain carries TRBV19 and TRBJ2-3, with 8 bases matching TRBD1. The CDR3 consists of 14 residues. V shed 6 bases and J 1 base; nucleotides not matched to a gene: 3. Germline V gives CDR1 LNHDA, CDR2 SQIVND (reference sequence).

The chain recombines TRBV7-8 with TRBJ1-1, with no clear D. The germline V gene has CDR1 SGHVS and CDR2 FQNEAQ. This CDR3 is 14 amino acids long. V was clipped by 3 bases and J by 4 bases, with 12 bases between them. The CDR3, as DNA: TGTGCCAGCAGCTTTTCAAATCCGGTCACTGAAGCTTTCTTT. This translates into CASSFSNPVTEAFF.

The rearrangement uses TRBV30 and TRBJ2-1, with 9 positions matching TRBD2. V was clipped by 4 bases and J by 13 bases; unmatched bases: 17. Germline V lookup: CDR1 GTSNPN, CDR2 SVGIG (reference sequence). The CDR3 is made up of 15 amino acids. CDR3 sequence: CAWTSGTAQSGTQFF. For the CDR3, the DNA is TGTGCCTGGACTAGCGGGACGGCACAGTCGGGTACACAGTTCTTC.

This clone is a singleton in its sample. The rearrangement joins TRBV5-1 to TRBJ2-3; D is unresolved. Looked up from germline, CDR1 is SGHRS and CDR2 is YFSETQ. The CDR3 totals 13 residues. Trimming pared 3 bases from V and 5 bases from J, leaving 10 bases between. The CDR3 bases are TGCGCCAGCAGCTCTAGGCCCGGAGATACGCAGTATTTT. This translates into CASSSRPGDTQYF. Complete variable domain (other parts from reference TRBV5-1 and TRBJ2-3): KAGVTQTPRYLIKTRGQQVTLSCSPISGHRSVSWYQQTPGQGLQFLFEYFSETQRNKGNFPGRFSGRQFSNSRSEMNVSTLELGDSALYLCASSSRPGDTQYFGPGTRLTVL.

The chain's CDR3 is CASSQSGRQGAYEQYF. For the CDR3, the DNA is TGCGCCAGCAGCCAAAGCGGAAGACAGGGGGCCTACGAGCAGTACTTC. The V and J genes are TRBV4-1 and TRBJ2-7, with 9 positions matching TRBD1. CDR3 size: 16 residues. Germline lookup yields CDR1 MGHRA and CDR2 YSYEKL. Trimming cost V 2 bases and J 2 bases; bases outside gene matches: 7.

This CDR3 is CASSSPRGQAYEQYF. The CDR3 bases are TGTGCCAGCAGTTCCCCCCGGGGGCAGGCCTACGAGCAGTACTTC. V and J are TRBV28 and TRBJ2-7, with D possibly called TRBD1 or TRBD2 (6 bases each). The CDR3 consists of 15 residues. The germline CDR1 and CDR2 sequences are MDHEN and SYDVKM. Trimming took off 4 bases at V and 2 bases at J, with 15 bases between the two ends.

The chain links TRBV7-8 to TRBJ2-6; tentatively, D is TRBD1 (6 bases). Germline V gene sequence: CDR1 SGHVS, CDR2 FQNEAQ. V gave up 4 bases and J gave up 2 bases, with 9 bases separating them. The CDR3 loop spans 15 amino acids. CDR3 bases: TGTGCCAGCAGCTATGACAGGACTGGGGCCAACGTCCTGACTTTC. This gives the protein CASSYDRTGANVLTF.

The J gene is TRBJ1-2, the V gene TRBV5-8; maybe TRBD1 (6 bases). Germline V gene sequence: CDR1 SGHTS, CDR2 YDEGEE. CDR3 size: 14 residues. V was pared by 4 bases and J by 4 bases, with 14 bases between. CDR3 sequence (DNA): TGTGCCAGCAGCCTGGGGGGCTCTGGCTATGGCTACACCTTC. Translating gives CASSLGGSGYGYTF.

This chain's CDR3 is CASSYSWDRVSYEQYF. DNA for the CDR3: TGTGCCAGCAGTTACTCCTGGGACAGGGTCTCCTACGAGCAGTACTTC. This chain connects TRBV6-5 to TRBJ2-7, with TRBD1 matching 9 bases. CDR3 length: 16 residues. Germline V gene lookup returns CDR1 MNHEY and CDR2 SVGAGI. Trimming at V came to 0 bases and at J to 0 bases, leaving 3 bases not matched to a gene.